This entry lists 32 T cell receptor beta chains sequenced from one sample in a study of control samples from healthy donors and cancer patients. Libraries were prepared by immunoSEQ multiplex PCR; TCRdb keeps only in-frame clonotypes and omits some of them. The top ten hold approximately 2% of the sample, which has about 130,000 clones, roughly 90% seen once. Sequencing input: blood. The receptors were gathered from a woman aged 45 to 65 in good health.

The CDR3 loop reads CASSPQGLAGNTIYF. Here the CDR3 DNA reads TGTGCCAGCAGCCCACAGGGTCTCGCTGGAAACACCATATATTTT. This chain joins TRBV3-1 (or the pseudogene TRBV3-2) and TRBJ1-3; D may be TRBD1 (6 bases). From germline, CDR1 is LGHDT and CDR2 YNNKEL (reference sequence). V was trimmed by 4 bases and J by 2 bases, leaving 12 bases between them. The CDR3 spans 15 residues.

The count of this clone is one. This sequence joins TRBV5-1 and TRBJ2-1, with 8 bases lining up with TRBD2. Per the germline V gene, CDR1 is SGHRS and CDR2 is YFSETQ. There are 13 residues in the CDR3. Germline trimming cut 5 bases from V and 6 bases from J; bases unmatched to any gene: 4. The CDR3 sequence is CASSSAGANEQFF. CDR3 bases: TGCGCCAGCAGTTCAGCGGGAGCCAATGAGCAGTTCTTC.

This chain connects TRBV7-9 to TRBJ2-1; 9 positions agree with TRBD2. The V gene end was trimmed by 0 bases and the J gene end by 5 bases; junction bases not matched to a gene: 8. CDR3 length equals 17 residues. The germline V gene has CDR1 SEHNR and CDR2 FQNEAQ (reference sequence). For the CDR3, the DNA is TGTGCCAGCAGCTTAGCCGCGCTAGCGGGGTCGAACAATGAGCAGTTCTTC. This translates into CASSLAALAGSNNEQFF.

The chain uses TRBV4-1 and TRBJ2-3, with 10 nucleotides matching TRBD2. In germline, CDR1 is MGHRA, CDR2 YSYEKL. With 4 bases clipped from V and 5 bases from J, the junction kept 12 bases outside the gene matches. This CDR3 contains 17 residues. This CDR3 reads CASSPWGTSGAGDTQYF. The DNA for the CDR3 is TGCGCCAGCAGCCCCTGGGGCACTAGCGGGGCCGGAGATACGCAGTATTTT.

The chain employs TRBV27 and TRBJ2-3; 7 nucleotides agree with TRBD1. This CDR3 has 15 amino acids. In germline, CDR1 is MNHEY, CDR2 SMNVEV (reference sequence). V lost 8 bases to trimming and J lost 4 bases; unmatched junction nucleotides: 12. The DNA of the CDR3 is TGTGCCAGCGCCCCGGTAGGGGGCGGACCAGATACGCAGTATTTT. Amino acid sequence: CASAPVGGGPDTQYF.

The genes are TRBV29-1 and TRBJ1-5; no reliable D call. V was cut by 3 bases and J by 1 base, with 13 bases left in between. Germline-derived CDR1 and CDR2 are SQVTM and ANQGSEA. This CDR3 has 15 amino acids. The CDR3: CSVDFYGGSNQPQHF. The CDR3 DNA is TGCAGCGTTGACTTTTATGGCGGGAGCAATCAGCCCCAGCATTTT.

The CDR3 reads CASSESGLYEQYF. CDR3 DNA: TGCGCCAGCAGTGAGTCGGGACTCTACGAGCAGTACTTC. The chain is built from TRBV10-1 and TRBJ2-7; D might be TRBD2 (6 bases). V was pared by 0 bases and J by 3 bases, with 6 bases between. The germline CDR1 and CDR2 sequences are WNHNN and SYGVQD (reference sequence). The CDR3 length is 13 residues.

The chain recombines TRBV24-1 with TRBJ2-2, with 7 bases lining up with TRBD1. The ends lost 5 bases at V and 5 bases at J; junction bases unmatched: 13. The V gene's germline CDR1 is KGHDR and CDR2 SFDVKD. This CDR3 spans 17 amino acids. The chain's CDR3 is CATSVSRTGGSTGELFF. For the CDR3, the DNA is TGTGCCACCAGTGTATCAAGGACAGGTGGATCGACCGGGGAGCTGTTTTTT.

The rearrangement uses TRBV10-2 and TRBJ2-6; D is unclear. CDR1 is WSHSY, CDR2 SAAADI, per germline. The CDR3 has 13 residues. Trimming pared 3 bases from V and 4 bases from J, leaving 4 bases between. CDR3 DNA sequence: TGCGCCAGCAGTGAAAGAGGGGCCAACGTCCTGACTTTC. It encodes CASSERGANVLTF.

The V and J genes are TRBV14 and TRBJ2-3, with D hard to call. The V and J ends lost 1 base and 6 bases respectively, with 23 bases between them. The CDR3 is 18 residues long. Per germline, CDR1 SGHDN and CDR2 FVKESK. CDR3 in DNA: TGTGCCAGCAGCCAAGCCCCCTCGACTCTAAGATGGGCGGATACGCAGTATTTT. This translates into CASSQAPSTLRWADTQYF.

The CDR3 DNA reads TGTGCCAGCAGTGTTAACAGGGACGCTGAAGCTTTCTTT. This codes for CASSVNRDAEAFF. This chain uses TRBV2 with TRBJ1-1, with D possibly TRBD1 on 6 matching bases. CDR1 is SNHLY, CDR2 FYNNEI, per germline. CDR3 length: 13 residues. The V end lost 4 bases, the J end lost 6 bases, and 12 bases lay between the germline ends.

V and J are TRBV7-2 and TRBJ1-1, with 9 bases fitting TRBD1. The trim removed 1 base at V and 8 bases at J, leaving 8 bases unmatched. The CDR3 sequence is 15 residues long. CDR1 is SGHTA and CDR2 is FQGNSA in the germline V gene. CDR3 nucleotides: TGTGCCAGCAGCTTAGGAGGGACAGGGAGCGCCGAAGCTTTCTTT. It encodes CASSLGGTGSAEAFF.

The chain carries TRBV18 and TRBJ1-4, with 9 bases matching TRBD1. The V segment lost 0 bases and the J segment 4 bases; nucleotides outside the gene matches: 6. From germline, CDR1 is KGHSH and CDR2 LQKENI. The CDR3 length is 17 residues. The CDR3 DNA follows: TGTGCCAGCTCACCACCCCCCGGACAGGGGATTAATGAAAAACTGTTTTTT. It is translated as CASSPPPGQGINEKLFF.

The chain carries TRBV2 and TRBJ2-1, with TRBD2 matching 12 bases. CDR3 length: 12 residues. Germline V gene data show CDR1 as SNHLY and CDR2 as FYNNEI. Losses at the gene ends were 7 bases for V and 10 bases for J; bases not matched to a gene: 2. The CDR3 loop is CASIGTSGEQFF. For the CDR3, the DNA is TGTGCCAGCATCGGGACTAGCGGGGAGCAGTTCTTC.

This chain connects TRBV6-4 to TRBJ2-3, with 11 bases lining up with TRBD1. The CDR3 consists of 15 residues. V was clipped by 4 bases and J by 4 bases; unmatched bases: 4. Germline V lookup: CDR1 MRHNA, CDR2 SNTAGT. Here the CDR3 DNA reads TGTGCCAGCAGTGTTGGACAGGGGGCTTCAGATACGCAGTATTTT. It specifies CASSVGQGASDTQYF.

The rearrangement links TRBV9 to TRBJ1-1, with 10 positions matching TRBD1. Germline V gene data show CDR1 as SGDLS and CDR2 as YYNGEE. With V trimmed by 4 bases and J by 1 base, 4 bases remained unmatched. The CDR3 covers 15 residues. CDR3 sequence reads: CASSPGQGGNTEAFF. In DNA form, the CDR3 reads TGTGCCAGCAGCCCAGGACAGGGGGGGAACACTGAAGCTTTCTTT.

The chain has TRBV6-4 and TRBJ1-5; D remains ambiguous. Trimming removed 4 bases from V and 0 bases from J, with 16 bases in between. This CDR3 has 17 residues. Per germline, CDR1 MRHNA and CDR2 SNTAGT. CDR3 sequence (DNA): TGTGCCAGCAGTGTGCCATATGAGGGCTATAGCAATCAGCCCCAGCATTTT. It codes for CASSVPYEGYSNQPQHF.

The V gene is TRBV27, the J gene TRBJ1-5, with D perhaps matching TRBD1 (5 bases). The CDR3 is 14 amino acids. Germline V lookup: CDR1 MNHEY, CDR2 SMNVEV (reference sequence). V was pared by 3 bases and J by 4 bases, with 10 bases between. The CDR3 DNA follows: TGTGCCAGCAGTTTTGAGGGGCTGAATCAGCCCCAGCATTTT. This encodes CASSFEGLNQPQHF.

The CDR3 loop is CATSRDRDGGSNTIYF. The CDR3 DNA is TGTGCCACCAGCAGAGATCGGGATGGGGGTTCGAACACCATATATTTT. V is TRBV15 and J is TRBJ1-3; D might be TRBD1 (5 bases). V gave up 0 bases and J gave up 7 bases, with 16 bases separating them. CDR3 length equals 16 residues. Germline CDR1 reads LNHNV; CDR2 reads YYDKDF (reference sequence).

The chain recombines TRBV27 with TRBJ1-5, with 8 positions matching TRBD1. The germline V gene has CDR1 MNHEY and CDR2 SMNVEV (reference sequence). There are 20 residues in the CDR3. The V and J ends lost 2 bases and 0 bases, in that order; junction bases with no gene match: 15. CDR3 coding DNA: TGTGCCAGCAGTTTAGTGGGGGGCAGGGGGCGAAGTTATAGCAATCAGCCCCAGCATTTT. It specifies CASSLVGGRGRSYSNQPQHF.

This rearrangement joins TRBV28 to TRBJ2-3; 9 nucleotides match TRBD2. The ends lost 7 bases at V and 4 bases at J; junction bases unmatched: 15. Per germline, CDR1 MDHEN and CDR2 SYDVKM. This CDR3 has 17 amino acids. The CDR3 spells CASTYNGLATTSDTQYF. The CDR3 DNA reads TGTGCCAGCACCTATAACGGACTAGCGACTACCTCAGATACGCAGTATTTT. Based on the CDR3 plus reference TRBV28 and TRBJ2-3, the full variable domain is DVKVTQSSRYLVKRTGEKVFLECVQDMDHENMFWYRQDPGLGLRLIYFSYDVKMKEKGDIPEGYSVSREKKERFSLILESASTNQTSMYLCASTYNGLATTSDTQYFGPGTRLTVL.

V is TRBV5-1 and J is TRBJ2-5, with 9 positions matching TRBD1. The germline V gene has CDR1 SGHRS and CDR2 YFSETQ. The V and J ends lost 5 bases and 5 bases, in that order; junction bases with no gene match: 7. CDR3 size: 14 residues. The CDR3 nucleotides read TGCGCCAGCAGGATGGACAGGGGTTTTGAGACCCAGTACTTC. Residues: CASRMDRGFETQYF.

V is TRBV6-6 and J is TRBJ1-3; no clear D gene. V was trimmed by 0 bases and J by 8 bases, leaving 8 bases between them. The CDR3 extends over 13 amino acids. Germline V gives CDR1 MNHNY, CDR2 SVGAGI (reference sequence). CDR3 amino acids: CASSYSLDDTIYF. The CDR3 nucleotides are TGTGCCAGCAGTTACTCTCTAGATGACACCATATATTTT.

This rearrangement joins TRBV3-1 (or the pseudogene TRBV3-2) to TRBJ1-3, with no clear D. The CDR3 loop spans 20 amino acids. The V and J ends lost 1 base and 4 bases respectively, with 26 bases between them. Germline CDR1 reads LGHDT; CDR2 reads YNNKEL (reference sequence). CDR3 in DNA: TGTGCCAGCAGCCAAGCGCCATCCCTTGTTTCTCCAGTTTCAGGAAACACCATATATTTT. It specifies CASSQAPSLVSPVSGNTIYF.

The rearrangement joins TRBV28 to TRBJ2-7; D is unresolved. Trimming took off 3 bases at V and 2 bases at J, with 14 bases between the two ends. CDR3 size: 15 residues. Germline lookup yields CDR1 MDHEN and CDR2 SYDVKM. Written as DNA, the CDR3 is TGTGCCAGCAGTTTTTTCGCGGAGCTTCCCTACGAGCAGTACTTC. Its protein product is CASSFFAELPYEQYF.

The chain uses TRBV6-5 and TRBJ2-7; D is undetermined. Trimming left V 0 bases short and J 2 bases short, with 11 bases between. Germline-derived CDR1 and CDR2 are MNHEY and SVGAGI. The CDR3 runs 15 residues. CDR3 loop: CASSYSTRRAYEQYF. DNA of the CDR3: TGTGCCAGCAGTTACTCAACCCGAAGGGCCTACGAGCAGTACTTC.

The V gene is TRBV6-5, the J gene TRBJ2-5; 8 bases are a match to TRBD2. Germline trimming cut 5 bases from V and 5 bases from J; bases unmatched to any gene: 7. The CDR3 runs 14 residues. CDR1 MNHEY and CDR2 SVGAGI come from the germline V gene. Here the CDR3 DNA reads TGTGCCAGCAGTCAGGGACTAGTCAGGGAGACCCAGTACTTC. Translation: CASSQGLVRETQYF.

The genes are TRBV7-8 and TRBJ1-1; D remains unclear. Germline V gene sequence: CDR1 SGHVS, CDR2 FQNEAQ. The CDR3 loop spans 15 amino acids. V was cut by 3 bases and J by 4 bases, with 15 bases left in between. The CDR3 region has the DNA TGTGCCAGCAGCTTTACCTCTGTAGGAACCACTGAAGCTTTCTTT. Protein: CASSFTSVGTTEAFF.

Here the CDR3 reads CASSTRTGGDSPLHF. The CDR3 bases are TGTGCCAGTAGTACTCGGACAGGGGGCGATTCACCCCTCCACTTT. The chain recombines TRBV19 with TRBJ1-6, with 11 bases fitting TRBD1. Germline CDR1 reads LNHDA; CDR2 reads SQIVND (reference sequence). The CDR3 is 15 residues long. V trimming: 4 bases; J trimming: 8 bases; junction bases outside the gene matches: 4.

This chain uses TRBV10-3 with TRBJ1-1; TRBD1 might be the D (6 bases). Between the trimmed V and J ends, which lost 7 bases and 1 base, there was a span of 10 bases. The CDR3 loop spans 13 amino acids. The germline V gene has CDR1 ENHRY and CDR2 SYGVKD. CDR3 region: CAITTGSNTEAFF. As DNA, the CDR3 is TGTGCCATCACCACAGGGTCGAACACTGAAGCTTTCTTT.

The J gene is TRBJ2-6, the V gene TRBV6-5; D not certain. CDR3 length: 16 amino acids. The germline V and J ends were trimmed by 2 bases and 2 bases, with 10 bases remaining between them. Germline values: CDR1 MNHEY, CDR2 SVGAGI. The CDR3 sequence: CASSYGIDPGANVLTF. The CDR3 nucleotides read TGTGCCAGCAGTTACGGAATTGATCCTGGGGCCAACGTCCTGACTTTC.

The genes are TRBV25-1 and TRBJ1-2; a possible D gene is TRBD1 (6 bases). This CDR3 is 16 amino acids long. Germline lookup yields CDR1 MGHDK and CDR2 SYGVNS. Deletions cut 1 base from V and 6 bases from J, with 18 bases between. The CDR3 region is CASSEFPFPGADGYTF. The CDR3 nucleotides read TGTGCCAGCAGTGAATTCCCTTTTCCGGGGGCCGATGGCTACACCTTC.